What follows are 12 T cell receptor beta chains derived from one specimen sequenced in a study of cytomegalovirus exposure and HLA in healthy donors. In the PCR, 60 Vbeta and 13 Jbeta primers were used. The protocol was immunoSEQ multiplex PCR, while the TCRdb copy is restricted to in-frame clones and leaves out a portion. Of some 180,000 clones in the sample, 82% were seen once. The sequencing input was PBMCs. Source of these receptors: a man between 35 and 55 years old in good health and CMV-seronegative.

The table lists this clone with a few counts. The chain has TRBV30 and TRBJ1-1; D possibly corresponds to TRBD1 (5 bases). This CDR3 has 14 amino acids. Germline-derived CDR1 and CDR2 are GTSNPN and SVGIG (reference sequence). V lost 4 bases to trimming and J lost 10 bases, with 22 bases between them. CDR3 in amino acids: CAWITTGGDRRAFF. As DNA, the CDR3 is TGTGCCTGGATCACCACGGGGGGGGATCGAAGAGCTTTCTTT.

The gene calls are TRBV27 and TRBJ2-7; D possibly corresponds to TRBD1 (5 bases). Trimming took 4 bases from V and 3 from J, leaving 22 bases between them. This CDR3 region has 17 residues. Per the germline V gene, CDR1 is MNHEY and CDR2 is SMNVEV (reference sequence). This CDR3 is CASSSPGISGRVYEQYF. The CDR3 nucleotides read TGTGCCAGCAGTTCCCCAGGGATAAGTGGTCGGGTCTACGAGCAGTACTTC.

V usage is TRBV7-2 and J usage is TRBJ2-7; TRBD2 matches at 11 bases. CDR1 is SGHTA, CDR2 FQGNSA, per germline. The CDR3 covers 16 residues. Trimming took 1 base from V and 3 from J; bases not matched to a gene: 5. The DNA for the CDR3 is TGTGCCAGCAGCTTAGTCGTGACTAGCGGGAACTACGAGCAGTACTTC. It specifies CASSLVVTSGNYEQYF.

This chain uses TRBV28 with TRBJ2-1; 9 bases agree with TRBD1. The CDR3 runs 15 residues. CDR1 and CDR2 from the germline V gene are MDHEN and SYDVKM. The trim removed 5 bases at V and 5 bases at J, leaving 7 bases unmatched. The DNA of the CDR3 is TGTGCCAGCAGTAGGCCGGGACAGGGCCACAATGAGCAGTTCTTC. Translating gives CASSRPGQGHNEQFF. Drawing the rest from reference TRBV28 and TRBJ2-1, the complete variable domain is DVKVTQSSRYLVKRTGEKVFLECVQDMDHENMFWYRQDPGLGLRLIYFSYDVKMKEKGDIPEGYSVSREKKERFSLILESASTNQTSMYLCASSRPGQGHNEQFFGPGTRLTVL.

V usage is TRBV11-1 and J usage is TRBJ2-1; TRBD1 matches at 9 bases. The CDR3 extends over 15 amino acids. CDR1 is SGHAT, CDR2 FQDESV, per germline (reference sequence). The J segment lost 9 bases and the V segment lost 6 bases, leaving 12 bases of the junction unmatched. The CDR3 DNA follows: TGTGCCAGCAGGGACCCCGGGACAGGGAGGAGTGAGCAGTTCTTC. Encoded protein: CASRDPGTGRSEQFF.

This clone was seen a handful of times. CDR3 in DNA: TGTGCCAGCAGCGTAGCTACGACCGGGGGTCCCTACGAGCAGTACTTC. It is translated as CASSVATTGGPYEQYF. The rearrangement joins TRBV9 to TRBJ2-7, with TRBD2 as a possible D gene (6 bases). Germline V gene data show CDR1 as SGDLS and CDR2 as YYNGEE. Trimming removed 0 bases from V and 2 bases from J, with 15 bases in between. CDR3 length: 16 residues. The full variable domain, rest sourced from reference TRBV9 and TRBJ2-7, is DSGVTQTPKHLITATGQRVTLRCSPRSGDLSVYWYQQSLDQGLQFLIQYYNGEERAKGNILERFSAQQFPDLHSELNLSSLELGDSALYFCASSVATTGGPYEQYFGPGTRLTVT.

V and J are TRBV7-9 and TRBJ2-7; D not certain. The V gene lost 2 bases and the J gene lost 2 bases, with 16 bases spanning the gap. The germline V gene has CDR1 SEHNR and CDR2 FQNEAQ (reference sequence). CDR3 length: 16 residues. The CDR3 here is CASSLLITIPTYEQYF. CDR3 nucleotide sequence: TGTGCCAGCAGCTTACTTATAACGATCCCTACCTACGAGCAGTACTTC. Filled out from reference TRBV7-9 and TRBJ2-7, the complete variable domain reads DTGVSQNPRHKITKRGQNVTFRCDPISEHNRLYWYRQTLGQGPEFLTYFQNEAQLEKSRLLSDRFSAERPKGSFSTLEIQRTEQGDSAMYLCASSLLITIPTYEQYFGPGTRLTVT.

V usage is TRBV7-3 and J usage is TRBJ2-2, with D possibly matching TRBD2 (6 bases). CDR1 and CDR2 from the germline V gene are SGHTA and FQGTGA. The CDR3 consists of 15 residues. V lost 3 bases and J lost 4, with 12 bases in between. CDR3 nucleotides: TGTGCCAGCAGCTTCATTAGCGGCTCCACCGGGGAGCTGTTTTTT. It yields the protein CASSFISGSTGELFF.

There are a few counts of this clone. The chain combines TRBV11-3 with TRBJ2-7; D possibly corresponds to TRBD2 (6 bases). CDR3 size: 14 residues. Germline CDR1 and CDR2: SGHNT and YENEEA. Trimming took off 2 bases at V and 12 bases at J, with 20 bases between the two ends. The CDR3 here is CASSLTWDRERLYF. The CDR3 region has the DNA TGTGCCAGCAGCTTAACTTGGGACCGGGAGAGGCTGTACTTC.

The J gene is TRBJ2-5, the V gene TRBV28, with a tentative D call TRBD2 (7 bases). The ends were cut back, 2 bases at V and 5 bases at J, with 21 bases in the middle. This CDR3 has 17 amino acids. The germline V gene has CDR1 MDHEN and CDR2 SYDVKM. Written as DNA, the CDR3 is TGTGCCAGCAGTTTAGAGTGGAAGAGGGGGGGCTTCGAGACCCAGTACTTC. This translates into CASSLEWKRGGFETQYF. The entire variable domain, with the rest obtained from reference TRBV28 and TRBJ2-5, is as follows: DVKVTQSSRYLVKRTGEKVFLECVQDMDHENMFWYRQDPGLGLRLIYFSYDVKMKEKGDIPEGYSVSREKKERFSLILESASTNQTSMYLCASSLEWKRGGFETQYFGPGTRLLVL.

The CDR3 reads CASSYPLTTGDTEAFF. The CDR3 coding sequence is TGTGCCAGCAGTTACCCGCTTACTACAGGGGACACTGAAGCTTTCTTT. This rearrangement joins TRBV6-6 to TRBJ1-1, with 7 bases lining up with TRBD1. The germline CDR1 and CDR2 sequences are MNHNY and SVGAGI (reference sequence). V shed 2 bases and J 3 bases; nucleotides not matched to a gene: 9. The CDR3 has 16 residues.

J is TRBJ2-5 and V is TRBV7-6; the D gene is possibly TRBD1 (5 bases). This CDR3 comprises 14 residues. Germline loops: CDR1 SGHVS, CDR2 FNYEAQ. V was trimmed by 1 base and J by 5 bases, leaving 11 bases between them. CDR3 amino acids: CASSLGGGVETQYF. CDR3 DNA sequence: TGTGCCAGCAGCTTAGGGGGCGGCGTGGAGACCCAGTACTTC.